Following are 29 T cell receptor beta chains from one sample sequenced in a study of T cells after yellow fever vaccination (dated by TCRdb to between 2019 and 2020). Library preparation employed 5' RACE. The sequencing machine was an Illumina NovaSeq 6000. The public reads were quality trimmed at Q25 with fastp and then assembled into clones with MiXCR by TCRdb, keeping productive beta chains. Each CDR3 protein gets just one entry, which takes the most common genes and DNA from the rows behind it. Within this sample are a few hundred thousand distinct CDR3 sequences, with about 5% of them counted one time only. The ten largest clonotypes hold about 3.5% of the sample. Interpreted using the paper, the treatment or condition label stands for: live attenuated yellow fever vaccine strain. Sequences were derived from CD4+ T cells sorted from PBMCs, sampled on the day of the yellow fever booster vaccination. These receptors all stem from a man aged 18 to 30 who received the YFV17D yellow fever vaccine.

This clonotype was counted only a few times. The rearrangement joins TRBV19 to TRBJ2-1; the D call may be TRBD1 or TRBD2 (7 bases each). Trimming cost V 7 bases and J 6 bases, with 19 bases left between them. This CDR3 is built from 15 residues. The V gene's germline CDR1 is LNHDA and CDR2 SQIVND (reference sequence). The CDR3 nucleotides are TGTGCCAGTACCCTCCGGCAGGGGGGGTCCAATGAGCAGTTCTTC. Translated: CASTLRQGGSNEQFF.

The chain couples TRBV9 to TRBJ1-1; 8 bases are a match to TRBD1. After removal of 4 bases from V and 8 bases from J, the junction contained 4 bases not matched to a gene. The CDR3 loop spans 12 amino acids. Germline CDR1 reads SGDLS; CDR2 reads YYNGEE. Written as DNA, the CDR3 is TGTGCCAGCAGCTCGAGGGACAGGGAAGCTTTCTTT. This gives the protein CASSSRDREAFF.

This clonotype was seen a handful of times. The chain employs TRBV7-2 and TRBJ1-2, with a weak D call TRBD1 (6 bases). This CDR3 region has 17 residues. CDR1 SGHTA and CDR2 FQGNSA come from the germline V gene. The V end was cut by 2 bases, the J end by 6 bases, with 22 bases between. The CDR3 DNA reads as TGTGCCAGCAGCTTACCCACTCCTATCCGGGGGGCTGATGGCTACACCTTC. Encoded protein: CASSLPTPIRGADGYTF.

The sample holds many counts of this clonotype. The chain links TRBV7-2 to TRBJ1-1; a weak D match, TRBD1 (5 bases). V was cut by 5 bases and J by 7 bases, with 17 bases left in between. There are 14 residues in the CDR3. Germline V gene data show CDR1 as SGHTA and CDR2 as FQGNSA. The CDR3 here is CASSPHGGYGEAFF. The CDR3 nucleotides are TGTGCCAGCAGCCCCCACGGGGGGTATGGTGAAGCTTTCTTT.

This chain links TRBV6-5 with TRBJ1-6; D remains unclear. The CDR3 sequence is 15 residues long. Trimming left V 5 bases short and J 0 bases short, with 8 bases between. Germline V gene lookup returns CDR1 MNHEY and CDR2 SVGAGI. CDR3 bases: TGTGCCAGCAGTCCCAAGGGCTCCTATAATTCACCCCTCCACTTT. Translating it yields CASSPKGSYNSPLHF.

The V and J genes are TRBV20-1 and TRBJ1-2; no clear D. This CDR3 spans 14 amino acids. Germline V gene data show CDR1 as DFQATT and CDR2 as SNEGSKA (reference sequence). Trimming left V 4 bases short and J 0 bases short, with 12 bases between. The CDR3 DNA follows: TGCAGTGCTAAGACCGATAGATCTAACTATGGCTACACCTTC. Protein sequence: CSAKTDRSNYGYTF.

The chain is built from TRBV6-2 or TRBV6-3 and TRBJ2-7; D not resolved. The CDR3 has 13 amino acids. CDR1 and CDR2 from the germline V gene are MNHEY and SVGEGT. Trimming pared 3 bases from V and 6 bases from J, leaving 12 bases between. CDR3 DNA sequence: TGTGCCAGCAGTTATTACGGCGCCGGCGAGCAGTACGTC. Its protein is CASSYYGAGEQYV.

This clonotype has at least ten counts. One end of the junction varies from germline; a read error may be responsible. The chain carries TRBV7-8 and TRBJ2-3; D gene unclear. The CDR3 extends over 11 amino acids. The germline V gene encodes CDR1 SGHVS and CDR2 FQNEAQ. The CDR3 here is CASSRTDTQYF. CDR3 DNA sequence: TGCGCCAGCAGCCGGACGGATACGCAGTATTTT. Full variable domain (rest looked up from reference TRBV7-8 and TRBJ2-3): GAGVSQSPRYKVAKRGQDVALRCDPISGHVSLFWYQQALGQGPEFLTYFQNEAQLDKSGLPSDRFFAERPEGSVSTLKIQRTQQEDSAVYLCASSRTDTQYFGPGTRLTVL.

The CDR3 loop reads CASSLDRGVRSPLHF. In DNA, the CDR3 is TGTGCCAGCAGCTTGGACAGGGGAGTACGCTCACCCCTCCACTTT. V usage is TRBV5-4 and J usage is TRBJ1-6, with TRBD1 matching over 7 bases. Germline CDR1 reads SGHNT; CDR2 reads YYREEE (reference sequence). V was clipped by 0 bases and J by 10 bases; unmatched bases: 7. CDR3 size: 15 residues.

This clonotype turned up a few times. This chain links TRBV7-2 with TRBJ1-6; D possibly corresponds to TRBD1 (5 bases). V was cut by 2 bases and J by 14 bases, with 16 bases left in between. The length of the CDR3 is 14 residues. The germline V gene encodes CDR1 SGHTA and CDR2 FQGNSA. The CDR3 reads CASSLRTRDGALHF. As DNA, the CDR3 is TGTGCCAGCAGCTTAAGGACACGGGACGGGGCCCTCCACTTT.

This clonotype has just a few counts. The V and J genes are TRBV9 and TRBJ1-6; D is ambiguous. V was trimmed by 5 bases and J by 10 bases, leaving 19 bases between them. CDR1 and CDR2 from the germline V gene are SGDLS and YYNGEE. The CDR3 contains 15 residues. The CDR3 sequence is CASSDPRTRRSPLHF. The CDR3 nucleotides read TGTGCCAGCAGTGACCCCCGAACAAGGCGATCACCCCTCCACTTT.

This clonotype was counted many times. V gene TRBV5-1 combines with J gene TRBJ1-1; 9 bases map to TRBD1. The CDR3 has 14 amino acids. V gave up 4 bases and J gave up 6 bases; unmatched junction bases: 7. Germline lookup yields CDR1 SGHRS and CDR2 YFSETQ. The CDR3 is CASSAQGAIAEAFF. CDR3 bases: TGCGCCAGCAGCGCACAGGGGGCGATAGCTGAAGCTTTCTTT.

This clonotype was detected only a few times. The rearrangement links TRBV4-3 to TRBJ2-2, with a tentative D call TRBD2 (5 bases). Trimming removed 5 bases from V and 0 bases from J, with 10 bases in between. Germline CDR1 and CDR2: LGHNA and YSLEER. There are 15 residues in the CDR3. CDR3 amino acids: CASSKGDTNTGELFF. As DNA, the CDR3 is TGCGCCAGCAGCAAGGGAGATACGAACACCGGGGAGCTGTTTTTT.

At least ten counts were recorded for this clonotype. The gene calls are TRBV11-1 and TRBJ1-4; 9 nucleotides match TRBD1. The germline gives CDR1 SGHAT, CDR2 FQDESV (reference sequence). This CDR3 has 15 residues. J gave up 4 bases and V 4 bases, and 4 bases lay outside the gene matches. The CDR3 region is CASSSRTGDNEKLFF. The CDR3 nucleotides read TGTGCCAGCAGCTCACGGACAGGGGATAATGAAAAACTGTTTTTT.

This clonotype came up many times. This chain links TRBV5-1 with TRBJ2-1, with 15 bases that match TRBD2. Looked up from germline, CDR1 is SGHRS and CDR2 is YFSETQ. The CDR3 runs to 17 residues. After removal of 2 bases from V and 8 bases from J, the junction contained 8 bases not matched to a gene. DNA of the CDR3: TGCGCCAGCAGCTTTTCCGGGACTAGCGGGGGGCTAGATGAGCAGTTCTTC. It encodes CASSFSGTSGGLDEQFF. Complete variable domain (other parts from reference TRBV5-1 and TRBJ2-1): KAGVTQTPRYLIKTRGQQVTLSCSPISGHRSVSWYQQTPGQGLQFLFEYFSETQRNKGNFPGRFSGRQFSNSRSEMNVSTLELGDSALYLCASSFSGTSGGLDEQFFGPGTRLTVL.

Many counts were recorded for this clonotype. The chain is built from TRBV11-2 and TRBJ2-1; D remains ambiguous. The CDR3 covers 13 residues. CDR1 and CDR2 from the germline V gene are SGHAT and FQNNGV. V gave up 5 bases and J gave up 5 bases, with 10 bases separating them. CDR3 sequence reads: CASSQARHNEQFF. In DNA form, the CDR3 reads TGTGCCAGCAGCCAGGCGCGTCACAATGAGCAGTTCTTC. The full variable domain, completed using reference TRBV11-2 and TRBJ2-1, is EAGVAQSPRYKIIEKRQSVAFWCNPISGHATLYWYQQILGQGPKLLIQFQNNGVVDDSQLPKDRFSAERLKGVDSTLKIQPAKLEDSAVYLCASSQARHNEQFFGPGTRLTVL.

This sequence joins TRBV5-1 and TRBJ2-2; D not resolved. V was trimmed by 5 bases and J by 2 bases, leaving 13 bases between them. The CDR3 consists of 15 residues. Germline loops: CDR1 SGHRS, CDR2 YFSETQ. The CDR3 DNA follows: TGCGCCAGCAGGGTTCCGACTCCAAACACCGGGGAGCTGTTTTTT. As protein: CASRVPTPNTGELFF.

This clonotype was picked up many times. The chain couples TRBV5-1 to TRBJ1-1; 12 bases are shared with TRBD1. The CDR3 sequence is 16 residues long. Per the germline V gene, CDR1 is SGHRS and CDR2 is YFSETQ. J gave up 4 bases and V 4 bases, and 8 bases lay outside the gene matches. As DNA, the CDR3 is TGCGCCAGCAGCCTTGGGACAGGGGGCGTCGGCACTGAAGCTTTCTTT. It specifies CASSLGTGGVGTEAFF. The full variable domain, completed using reference TRBV5-1 and TRBJ1-1, is KAGVTQTPRYLIKTRGQQVTLSCSPISGHRSVSWYQQTPGQGLQFLFEYFSETQRNKGNFPGRFSGRQFSNSRSEMNVSTLELGDSALYLCASSLGTGGVGTEAFFGQGTRLTVV.

J is TRBJ1-2 and V is TRBV3-1, with TRBD1 matching over 7 bases. The V gene's germline CDR1 is LGHDT and CDR2 YNNKEL (reference sequence). After removal of 4 bases from V and 6 bases from J, the junction contained 8 bases not matched to a gene. This CDR3 is built from 14 residues. In DNA form, the CDR3 reads TGTGCCAGCAGCCCCCGGGACAGAGGGAATGGCTACACCTTC. Its translation: CASSPRDRGNGYTF.

The CDR3 nucleotides are TGTGCCAGGGCACACGGGACACCAAATTACGAGCAGTACTTC. The encoded protein is CARAHGTPNYEQYF. V and J are TRBV21-1 and TRBJ2-7; TRBD1 is the table's D call, not checked against the DNA. TRBV21-1 is a known pseudogene. The length of the CDR3 is 14 residues.

The chain has TRBV6-5 and TRBJ2-1, with 13 bases matching TRBD2. There are 15 residues in the CDR3. Trimming at V came to 4 bases and at J to 15 bases, leaving 12 bases not matched to a gene. Germline CDR1 reads MNHEY; CDR2 reads SVGAGI. The CDR3 DNA follows: TGTGCCAGCAGTTCTGGGACTAGCGGGGAACGGTCCCCGTTCTTC. This sequence encodes CASSSGTSGERSPFF.

The table lists this clonotype with a few counts. The chain joins TRBV7-2 to TRBJ1-5; D is unclear. The CDR3 is 12 amino acids. Looked up from germline, CDR1 is SGHTA and CDR2 is FQGNSA. The V gene lost 3 bases and the J gene lost 5 bases, with 5 bases spanning the gap. The CDR3 DNA sequence: TGTGCCAGCAGCTTCTGGGATCAGCCCCAGCATTTT. Its protein is CASSFWDQPQHF. Complete variable domain (other parts from reference TRBV7-2 and TRBJ1-5): GAGVSQSPSNKVTEKGKDVELRCDPISGHTALYWYRQSLGQGLEFLIYFQGNSAPDKSGLPSDRFSAERTGGSVSTLTIQRTQQEDSAVYLCASSFWDQPQHFGDGTRLSIL.

In its sample, this clonotype was seen many times. This sequence joins TRBV9 and TRBJ2-1; TRBD2 matches at 9 bases. The CDR3 spans 16 residues. Looked up from germline, CDR1 is SGDLS and CDR2 is YYNGEE. V gave up 3 bases and J gave up 6 bases; unmatched junction bases: 10. The CDR3 sequence: CASSASGGPSFNEQFF. The CDR3 region has the DNA TGTGCCAGCAGCGCCAGCGGGGGGCCATCTTTCAATGAGCAGTTCTTC. Using reference TRBV9 and TRBJ2-1 for the parts outside the CDR3, the full variable domain is DSGVTQTPKHLITATGQRVTLRCSPRSGDLSVYWYQQSLDQGLQFLIQYYNGEERAKGNILERFSAQQFPDLHSELNLSSLELGDSALYFCASSASGGPSFNEQFFGPGTRLTVL.

At least ten counts were recorded for this clonotype. The rearrangement uses TRBV20-1 and TRBJ1-5; no definite D call. V lost 3 bases to trimming and J lost 0 bases, with 12 bases between them. The CDR3 is 15 amino acids. Germline-derived CDR1 and CDR2 are DFQATT and SNEGSKA (reference sequence). The CDR3 sequence is CSASAQLLSNQPQHF. CDR3 in DNA: TGCAGTGCTAGTGCGCAACTCCTTAGCAATCAGCCCCAGCATTTT.

This clonotype has ten or more counts. V is TRBV5-5 and J is TRBJ2-5; D call uncertain. Germline CDR1 SGHKS, CDR2 YYEKEE (reference sequence). Trimming cost V 1 base and J 2 bases, with 15 bases left between them. The CDR3 runs 16 residues. CDR3 protein: CASSLIGGVGQETQYF. DNA of the CDR3: TGTGCCAGCAGCTTGATTGGTGGCGTGGGGCAAGAGACCCAGTACTTC.

In its sample, this clonotype was seen many times. This chain uses TRBV4-3 with TRBJ1-6; 10 nucleotides align to TRBD1. The CDR3 is made up of 17 amino acids. CDR1 and CDR2 from the germline V gene are LGHNA and YSLEER. The trim removed 0 bases at V and 10 bases at J, leaving 9 bases unmatched. The CDR3 spells CASSQDSRDRGRSPLHF. CDR3 bases: TGCGCCAGCAGCCAAGATTCCCGGGACAGGGGTCGGTCACCCCTCCACTTT.

This clonotype appeared many times. The chain has TRBV2 and TRBJ2-1; D perhaps matches TRBD1 (6 bases). Germline CDR1 reads SNHLY; CDR2 reads FYNNEI. This CDR3 spans 15 amino acids. V was pared by 4 bases and J by 0 bases, with 10 bases between. The CDR3 nucleotides read TGTGCCAGCAGTGCCACAGGGAGCTCCTACAATGAGCAGTTCTTC. Amino acid sequence: CASSATGSSYNEQFF.

The rearrangement joins TRBV6-4 to TRBJ2-3; 11 positions agree with TRBD2. The V and J ends lost 4 bases and 4 bases, in that order; junction bases with no gene match: 4. Germline V CDR1 and CDR2: MRHNA, SNTAGT. This CDR3 spans 15 amino acids. The CDR3 is CASSANSGGADTQYF. The CDR3 DNA follows: TGTGCCAGCAGTGCGAATAGCGGGGGGGCAGATACGCAGTATTTT.

This chain connects TRBV5-4 to TRBJ2-2, with D perhaps matching TRBD1 or TRBD2 (5 bases each). The length of the CDR3 is 11 residues. V was clipped by 4 bases and J by 13 bases, with 11 bases between them. Germline CDR1 and CDR2: SGHNT and YYREEE (reference sequence). The CDR3 here is CASSVPGRLFF. CDR3 nucleotide sequence: TGTGCCAGCAGCGTACCGGGGCGGCTGTTTTTT.